The 28 T cell receptor beta chains below were found in one sample sequenced in a study of blood T cell repertoires in COVID-19. Method: immunoSEQ multiplex PCR; TCRdb's copy keeps in-frame clones and lacks some. The table lists about 100,000 clones, approximately 90% of them singletons. Sequencing was carried out using peripheral blood. The receptors come from a man aged 45-60 years with active COVID-19.

The chain uses TRBV5-1 and TRBJ2-1, with TRBD2 identical over 14 bases. With V trimmed by 5 bases and J by 6 bases, 1 base remained unmatched. The CDR3 has 14 amino acids. The V gene's germline CDR1 is SGHRS and CDR2 YFSETQ. The DNA of the CDR3 is TGCGCCAGCAGGGGGACTAGCGGGAGCAATGAGCAGTTCTTC. This gives the protein CASRGTSGSNEQFF.

The rearrangement links TRBV5-1 to TRBJ2-5; 9 bases line up with TRBD1. V gave up 4 bases and J gave up 5 bases; unmatched junction bases: 9. This CDR3 has 15 residues. Germline assignment: CDR1 SGHRS and CDR2 YFSETQ. The CDR3 nucleotides are TGCGCCAGCAGCATGGGGACAGGGACGGGGGAGACCCAGTACTTC. It specifies CASSMGTGTGETQYF.

The chain has TRBV5-4 and TRBJ1-4, with TRBD1 matching 11 bases. V gave up 0 bases and J gave up 8 bases; unmatched junction bases: 6. The CDR3 contains 16 residues. Germline V gene sequence: CDR1 SGHNT, CDR2 YYREEE (reference sequence). Here the CDR3 DNA reads TGTGCCAGCAGCTTGGCCGGACAGGGGGCTGGAGAAAAACTGTTTTTT. Protein sequence: CASSLAGQGAGEKLFF.

This rearrangement joins TRBV5-6 to TRBJ2-1; no definite D call. Germline CDR1 SGHDT, CDR2 YYEEEE. This CDR3 has 16 residues. Trimming left V 4 bases short and J 2 bases short, with 16 bases between. The CDR3 DNA reads as TGTGCCAGCAGCCGAGGCCCGATAGGAGCCTACAATGAGCAGTTCTTC. Translated: CASSRGPIGAYNEQFF.

Written as DNA, the CDR3 is TGTGCCAGCAGCATCCGGACAGGGGTTAACACCGGGGAGCTGTTTTTT. This codes for CASSIRTGVNTGELFF. This chain uses TRBV9 with TRBJ2-2, with 9 bases lining up with TRBD1. The junction had 6 bases not matched to a gene; V was cut back by 4 bases and J by 2 bases. This CDR3 contains 16 residues. From germline, CDR1 is SGDLS and CDR2 YYNGEE.

This rearrangement joins TRBV5-1 to TRBJ2-1, with 9 nucleotides matching TRBD1. The CDR3 sequence is 13 residues long. The germline V gene has CDR1 SGHRS and CDR2 YFSETQ. J was trimmed by 10 bases and V by 4 bases; bases with no gene match: 6. In DNA, the CDR3 is TGCGCCAGCAGCCCGGGACAGGGAGGAGAGCAGTTCTTC. Translating gives CASSPGQGGEQFF.

CDR3: CASSLGRGDGYTF. In DNA, the CDR3 is TGTGCCAGCAGCTTAGGCAGGGGGGATGGCTACACCTTC. J is TRBJ1-2 and V is TRBV7-2; TRBD1 agrees at 7 bases. CDR1 and CDR2 from the germline V gene are SGHTA and FQGNSA. The ends lost 1 base at V and 6 bases at J; junction bases unmatched: 2. The CDR3 consists of 13 residues.

There are a few counts of this clone. This chain links TRBV27 with TRBJ1-5; 12 bases line up with TRBD1. The CDR3 length is 15 residues. After removal of 5 bases from V and 8 bases from J, the junction contained 7 bases not matched to a gene. Germline values: CDR1 MNHEY, CDR2 SMNVEV (reference sequence). CDR3 residues: CASSDGTGGMKPQHF. CDR3 nucleotides: TGTGCCAGCAGTGATGGGACAGGGGGCATGAAGCCCCAGCATTTT.

The V gene is TRBV2, the J gene TRBJ1-5; D not resolved. In germline, CDR1 is SNHLY, CDR2 FYNNEI. Trimming left V 4 bases short and J 6 bases short, with 10 bases between. This CDR3 has 13 residues. CDR3 sequence reads: CASSGGLRQPQHF. The CDR3, as DNA: TGTGCCAGCAGTGGAGGGCTCCGTCAGCCCCAGCATTTT.

J is TRBJ2-3 and V is TRBV13; possibly TRBD2 for D (6 bases). The CDR3 has 15 residues. Germline-derived CDR1 and CDR2 are PRHDT and FYEKMQ (reference sequence). The V end lost 5 bases, the J end lost 6 bases, and 18 bases lay between the germline ends. The CDR3 sequence is CASSETPGVGDTQYF. The CDR3 DNA sequence: TGTGCCAGCAGCGAAACCCCGGGGGTCGGGGATACGCAGTATTTT. The whole variable domain, filled in from reference TRBV13 and TRBJ2-3, reads AAGVIQSPRHLIKEKRETATLKCYPIPRHDTVYWYQQGPGQDPQFLISFYEKMQSDKGSIPDRFSAQQFSDYHSELNMSSLELGDSALYFCASSETPGVGDTQYFGPGTRLTVL.

The chain joins TRBV7-9 to TRBJ2-5; D possibly corresponds to TRBD1 (5 bases). Looked up from germline, CDR1 is SEHNR and CDR2 is FQNEAQ (reference sequence). The CDR3 has 15 amino acids. V lost 5 bases and J 1 base, leaving 14 bases between the germline ends. CDR3 sequence (DNA): TGTGCCAGCAGCCTTGCACAGGTCGGCCAAGAGACCCAGTACTTC. Its protein is CASSLAQVGQETQYF.

The chain carries TRBV23-1 and TRBJ1-2; TRBD1 agrees at 12 bases. TRBV23-1 is an ORF, and what it does is uncertain. CDR3 length equals 20 residues. V lost 4 bases and J lost 2; bases outside the gene matches: 17. CDR3 residues: CASSLITIRRDRGQNYGYTF. CDR3 bases: TGCGCCAGCAGTCTCATAACAATTAGACGGGACAGGGGGCAAAACTATGGCTACACCTTC.

The chain joins TRBV5-4 to TRBJ2-2; 10 bases align to TRBD2. The germline gives CDR1 SGHNT, CDR2 YYREEE (reference sequence). Trimming cost V 1 base and J 5 bases; bases outside gene matches: 2. The CDR3 length is 15 residues. The CDR3 coding sequence is TGTGCCAGCAGCTTGCCTAGCGGGAGTACCGGGGAGCTGTTTTTT. Amino acids: CASSLPSGSTGELFF.

This chain connects TRBV18 to TRBJ1-1; tentative D call: TRBD1 (6 bases). CDR3 length equals 14 residues. Germline lookup yields CDR1 KGHSH and CDR2 LQKENI. With 4 bases removed from V and 5 bases from J, the gap between germline ends came to 14 bases. DNA for the CDR3: TGTGCCAGCTCACTGGAACAGGGTTGGACTGAAGCTTTCTTT. Translating it yields CASSLEQGWTEAFF.

This chain connects TRBV11-3 to TRBJ2-3, with D maybe TRBD2 (6 bases). This CDR3 spans 14 amino acids. V lost 5 bases and J 1 base, leaving 10 bases between the germline ends. Germline V gene data show CDR1 as SGHNT and CDR2 as YENEEA. DNA for the CDR3: TGTGCCAGCAGCCCCGGGGGAGGCACAGATACGCAGTATTTT. Its protein product is CASSPGGGTDTQYF.

The chain has TRBV19 and TRBJ1-5, with D unclear. This CDR3 has 16 residues. Trimming stripped 5 bases from V and 3 bases from J, with 17 bases between. CDR1 and CDR2 from the germline V gene are LNHDA and SQIVND (reference sequence). The CDR3 DNA is TGTGCCAGTAGTGCACATGGGCGACCATCCAATCAGCCCCAGCATTTT. Protein: CASSAHGRPSNQPQHF.

This chain joins TRBV24-1 and TRBJ2-3; 7 bases agree with TRBD1. Germline V gene lookup returns CDR1 KGHDR and CDR2 SFDVKD. This CDR3 spans 15 amino acids. V lost 4 bases and J lost 2; bases outside the gene matches: 5. The CDR3 region is CATSDQTGNTDTQYF. The CDR3 DNA reads as TGTGCCACCAGTGACCAGACAGGGAACACAGATACGCAGTATTTT.

This sequence joins TRBV24-1 and TRBJ2-1, with TRBD1 identical over 7 bases. The CDR3 sequence is 15 residues long. The J segment lost 7 bases and the V segment lost 2 bases, leaving 7 bases of the junction unmatched. Germline CDR1 reads KGHDR; CDR2 reads SFDVKD. The CDR3 loop reads CATSDSGRGSNEQFF. Written as DNA, the CDR3 is TGTGCCACCAGTGATTCTGGCAGGGGGTCGAATGAGCAGTTCTTC.

The rearrangement links TRBV14 to TRBJ1-1; perhaps TRBD1 as D (6 bases). Germline V gene sequence: CDR1 SGHDN, CDR2 FVKESK. Trimming shortened V by 5 bases and J by 6 bases, and 28 bases separated the two germline ends. This CDR3 has 18 residues. The CDR3 nucleotides read TGTGCCAGCAGCTCATCTGGGGGCCTACTTGGACGAAGGGCTGAAGCTTTCTTT. Translated, it gives CASSSSGGLLGRRAEAFF.

V and J are TRBV10-3 and TRBJ1-1; 8 positions match TRBD1. Germline-derived CDR1 and CDR2 are ENHRY and SYGVKD. The CDR3 is 13 amino acids. V shed 10 bases and J 3 bases; nucleotides not matched to a gene: 7. The CDR3 sequence is CATWTGTDTEAFF. The CDR3 DNA follows: TGTGCCACCTGGACAGGGACGGACACTGAAGCTTTCTTT.

V is TRBV7-2 and J is TRBJ1-5, with unresolved D. This CDR3 contains 16 residues. Per germline, CDR1 SGHTA and CDR2 FQGNSA. V gave up 5 bases and J gave up 9 bases, with 23 bases separating them. CDR3 sequence: CASSLRGDTVRWPQHF. Here the CDR3 DNA reads TGTGCCAGCAGCCTACGCGGAGATACCGTAAGGTGGCCCCAGCATTTT.

CDR3 sequence (DNA): TGTGCCAGCAGATCACAGGGGGCGGGTGAAAAACTGTTTTTT. Translation: CASRSQGAGEKLFF. This chain uses TRBV11-2 with TRBJ1-4; 9 bases line up with TRBD1. Germline trimming cut 6 bases from V and 7 bases from J; bases unmatched to any gene: 6. The V gene's germline CDR1 is SGHAT and CDR2 FQNNGV. CDR3 size: 14 residues.

A few counts support this clone. This chain connects TRBV3-1 (or the pseudogene TRBV3-2) to TRBJ2-2, with D tentatively TRBD1 (5 bases). V was trimmed by 4 bases and J by 1 base, leaving 10 bases between them. This CDR3 is built from 15 residues. Germline V gives CDR1 LGHDT, CDR2 YNNKEL (reference sequence). For the CDR3, the DNA is TGTGCCAGCAGCCTCGGACAATTGAACACCGGGGAGCTGTTTTTT. Protein sequence: CASSLGQLNTGELFF.

The chain employs TRBV4-1 and TRBJ1-4, with D perhaps TRBD1 (6 bases). CDR3 size: 14 residues. The germline V gene encodes CDR1 MGHRA and CDR2 YSYEKL. The V gene lost 1 base and the J gene lost 6 bases, with 9 bases spanning the gap. The CDR3 protein is CASSQGDIDEKLFF. DNA of the CDR3: TGCGCCAGCAGCCAAGGGGACATTGATGAAAAACTGTTTTTT.

The chain combines TRBV11-3 with TRBJ2-1; the match to TRBD2 covers 7 bases. There are 16 residues in the CDR3. From germline, CDR1 is SGHNT and CDR2 YENEEA. V lost 1 base to trimming and J lost 4 bases; unmatched junction nucleotides: 7. This chain's CDR3 is CASSLGVGGSYNEQFF. The CDR3 nucleotides read TGTGCCAGCAGCTTAGGAGTGGGGGGGTCTTACAATGAGCAGTTCTTC. Using reference TRBV11-3 and TRBJ2-1 for the parts outside the CDR3, the full variable domain is EAGVVQSPRYKIIEKKQPVAFWCNPISGHNTLYWYLQNLGQGPELLIRYENEEAVDDSQLPKDRFSAERLKGVDSTLKIQPAELGDSAVYLCASSLGVGGSYNEQFFGPGTRLTVL.

CDR3 sequence reads: CASSNSGGYTGELFF. As DNA, the CDR3 is TGTGCCAGCAGTAATAGCGGGGGGTACACCGGGGAGCTGTTTTTT. The genes are TRBV2 and TRBJ2-2; 10 positions match TRBD2. The CDR3 has 15 amino acids. CDR1 and CDR2 (germline): SNHLY, FYNNEI. Trimming removed 5 bases from V and 3 bases from J; junction bases left unmatched: 3.

The chain recombines TRBV15 with TRBJ1-5; perhaps TRBD1 as D (6 bases). Germline loops: CDR1 LNHNV, CDR2 YYDKDF (reference sequence). The V end was cut by 1 base, the J end by 7 bases, with 11 bases between. The CDR3 totals 14 residues. CDR3 sequence (DNA): TGTGCCACCAGCAGAGGGGCAGGGGTACAGCCCCAGCATTTT. Translation gives CATSRGAGVQPQHF.

This clone was picked up a small number of times. The chain carries TRBV4-1 and TRBJ1-2; possible D gene TRBD1, 5 bases. Trimming stripped 3 bases from V and 3 bases from J, with 23 bases between. There are 18 residues in the CDR3. Per germline, CDR1 MGHRA and CDR2 YSYEKL. The chain's CDR3 is CASSQERRGSLSHYGYTF. The CDR3 DNA reads TGCGCCAGCAGCCAGGAGAGACGGGGGTCCCTCTCCCACTATGGCTACACCTTC.